This TCR beta chain appears in the sequencing data of a study of blood T cell repertoires in COVID-19. Study context: Sites in the United States, Italy and Spain provided acute and convalescent COVID-19 samples. PBMCs, B-cell-depleted T cells, or T cells were the source of the cDNA or gDNA that made up the material.

Patients of the Seattle cohort, enrolled during active infection, were followed longitudinally. Trimming shortened V by 3 bases and J by 3 bases, and 17 bases separated the two germline ends. CDR3 length: 16 residues. Germline CDR1 GTSNPN, CDR2 SVGIG (reference sequence). Authors' data handling: Reference gene primer amplification gave estimated nucleated cell counts. Using immunoSEQ multiplex PCR, the repertoire was profiled, and TCRdb retains in-frame clones only, with some absent. The DNA gave D and trimming, while V, J and clone size come from that table. The sample carries 250,000 to 300,000 clones, over 80% recorded once.

This chain uses TRBV30 with TRBJ1-4; tentative D call: TRBD1 (5 bases). Sample: peripheral blood. This TCR derives from a woman between 65 and 79 years old with COVID-19, enrolled during active disease. CDR3 coding DNA: TGTGCCTGGAGCGGGGCCGGGGGGGAGCCTAATGAAAAACTGTTTTTT. It codes for CAWSGAGGEPNEKLFF.